The entry below gives a single TCR beta chain sequence along with its context. Its antigen is undetermined. The germline V gene has CDR1 SGHVS and CDR2 FNYEAQ. V dropped 6 bases and J dropped 6; count of bases not matched to a gene: 9. The CDR3 runs to 15 residues. Repertoires were generated with immunoSEQ multiplex PCR, while TCRdb's copy carries only in-frame clones and drops some. This sample has tens of thousands of clones, with about 88% found just once. The data were obtained in a study of a mutant IDH1 vaccine in newly diagnosed glioma. Study information: Patients underwent eight vaccinations, which took place in weeks 1, 3, 5, 7, 11, 15, 19 and 23. Former treatment meant radiotherapy, temozolomide, or both; the majority had gotten both.

Time point reported: week 11, during vaccination. Alongside topical imiquimod, each dose of vaccine comprised 300 ug of mutant IDH1 20-mer peptide. This specimen was PBMCs, taken from a glioma patient whose treatment included an IDH1 peptide vaccine. J is TRBJ1-4 and V is TRBV7-6, with TRBD1 matching 8 bases. The sequence was collected from a woman aged 45-65 years with glioma. Written as DNA, the CDR3 is TGTGCCAGCAGACCCGACAGGGGAGGGGATGAAAAACTGTTTTTT. It codes for CASRPDRGGDEKLFF.